This TCR beta chain was profiled in a study of blood T cell repertoires in COVID-19 (dated by TCRdb to 2018 to 2021). As for the study more broadly: Samples covering the acute and convalescent phases of COVID-19 were provided by collaborators in the United States, Italy and Spain. Deeply sampled blood TCRbeta repertoires from subjects exposed to, actively infected with, or recovered from COVID-19 were included in the dataset. The repertoires were released in a freely available public database intended as a resource for research on the immune response to SARS-CoV-2. Samples were obtained from the ongoing ImmuneRACE study (first 160 participants) and from 1,254 subjects provided by 6 global collaborators. The prospective study material was composed of cDNA or gDNA derived from T cells, B-cell-depleted T cells, or PBMCs. Where HLA class I and class II types were available, the types were taken from metadata supplied by the sample provider, not from assay-based typing. A de-identified subject ID, COVID-19 status, age in years and sex were almost always included in the sample metadata. Broader findings and caveats from the paper: How much clinical and demographic metadata was included differed by source and by participant, and the metadata was provided uncurated.

TCRbeta CDR3 regions were amplified from genomic DNA by means of the immunoSEQ Assay, a bias-controlled multiplex PCR. From the authors' description of their analysis: Within the assay, amplification of reference gene primers was used to estimate how many nucleated cells each sample contained. To quantify the absolute abundance of each unique TCRbeta CDR3 rearrangement, sequence reads were collapsed and filtered. For each sample, productive Simpson clonality was calculated as the square root of Simpson's diversity index across productive rearrangements. The immuneACCESS repertoire file appears here via TCRdb, limited to in-frame rearrangements. These files lack a portion of the clones; in checked studies, under half of the deficit traces to unresolved V genes, and the cause of the others is not known. That table is the source of V, J and clone size, and D and trimming were worked out from the DNA. The sample table contains about 87,000 clones; only one count was recorded for about 85% of them. Of the sample, more than 2% is held by the ten largest clones.

Notes on this clone: Its antigen remains unidentified. No much larger clone is present one base from it, and per-base qualities are unavailable.

Each collaborating institution followed its own protocols to collect whole blood in K2EDTA tubes. For TCRbeta analysis, collaborators shipped samples in one of three forms: frozen whole blood, isolated PBMCs, or DNA extracted from either of those sample types. CDR1 is given as SGHTS and CDR2 as YDEGEE, both from the germline V gene. V is clipped by 4 bases and J by 0 bases, and the sequence between their germline boundaries is 13 bases long. The CDR3, cysteine through phenylalanine, is 15 amino acids long. Only CDR3 DNA is held: 45 bases, read in frame from base 1. This clonotype originated in a woman in her sixties or seventies with acute or convalescent COVID-19. The sequence joins TRBV5-8 to TRBJ1-1, and possibly TRBD1, on 6 matching bases. The sample consisted of peripheral blood. In nucleotide form, the sequence is TGTGCCAGCAGCCACAGGGTTGGAGTGAACACTGAAGCTTTCTTT. Translated, it gives CASSHRVGVNTEAFF.